Below, one TCR beta chain is given with its context. Using immunoSEQ multiplex PCR, the repertoire was profiled, and TCRdb retains in-frame clones only, with some absent. The profile shows around 16,000 clones, 80% of them singletons. Germline V gene sequence: CDR1 SGHRS, CDR2 YFSETQ. V lost 4 bases and J lost 4; bases outside the gene matches: 11. The CDR3 contains 15 residues. The entry originates in a study of pediatric ulcerative colitis. During colonoscopy, one to two rectal pinch biopsies were collected. Controls had colonoscopy for suspected IBD, with normal endoscopy and no IBD the following year.

The TCR sequence derives from a boy aged 10-17 years who was a control in a study of pediatric ulcerative colitis. V is TRBV5-1 and J is TRBJ2-7; 7 nucleotides line up with TRBD2. Sequencing used gut tissue. Here the CDR3 DNA reads TGCGCCAGCAGCACGCCTAGCGGAGGATCTTACGAGCAGTACTTC. This gives the protein CASSTPSGGSYEQYF.